These 8 T cell receptor beta chains came from one sample sequenced in a study of shared clonotypes between healthy human individuals. TCRdb's table, derived via immunoSEQ multiplex PCR, lists solely in-frame clones and lacks some. The data hold some 580,000 clones, with more than 95% observed a single time. Sample: naive CD4+ T cells sorted from blood. Stated subset: CD45RA+ positively selected. These receptors were collected from a woman in her twenties or thirties in good health.

V and J are TRBV18 and TRBJ2-2; D assignment may be TRBD1 or TRBD2 (5 bases each). The CDR3 consists of 17 residues. The germline V gene has CDR1 KGHSH and CDR2 LQKENI. Trimming took off 4 bases at V and 3 bases at J, with 18 bases between the two ends. Here the CDR3 DNA reads TGTGCCAGCTCACTACTTTGGGGACCTGGGGACACCGGGGAGCTGTTTTTT. It yields the protein CASSLLWGPGDTGELFF.

The rearrangement links TRBV28 to TRBJ1-2; a possible D gene is TRBD1 (5 bases). The CDR3 totals 16 residues. The V and J ends lost 8 bases and 2 bases respectively, with 21 bases between them. Per the germline V gene, CDR1 is MDHEN and CDR2 is SYDVKM. The DNA of the CDR3 is TGTGCCAGCTACCGGGACCAAAGCCCCTTGAACTATGGCTACACCTTC. Translating gives CASYRDQSPLNYGYTF.

This clone was seen just once. At the DNA level, this CDR3 is encoded by other sequences in the same sample as well. The CDR3 DNA sequence: TGTGCCAGCAGTCCCGGGACAGTCAACACTGAAGCTTTCTTT. Its translation: CASSPGTVNTEAFF. The V call is TRBV28, the J call TRBJ1-1; TRBD1 matches 7 bases. Germline V gene data show CDR1 as MDHEN and CDR2 as SYDVKM. V lost 5 bases and J lost 2; bases outside the gene matches: 5. The CDR3 contains 14 residues.

The table lists this clone with a count of one. The chain employs TRBV9 and TRBJ1-2; tentatively, D is TRBD1 (6 bases). Germline CDR1 and CDR2: SGDLS and YYNGEE. Trimming shortened V by 2 bases and J by 5 bases, and 16 bases separated the two germline ends. The CDR3 covers 15 residues. The CDR3 sequence is CASSVAQGIGYGYTF. CDR3 nucleotide sequence: TGTGCCAGCAGCGTCGCACAGGGTATTGGTTATGGCTACACCTTC.

The chain combines TRBV10-3 with TRBJ1-1; no clear D gene. Germline CDR1 ENHRY, CDR2 SYGVKD. The CDR3 is 14 amino acids. V lost 6 bases and J 1 base, leaving 12 bases between the germline ends. CDR3 nucleotide sequence: TGTGCCATCAGCCACCCTGGACGGAACACTGAAGCTTTCTTT. Amino acids: CAISHPGRNTEAFF.

CDR3 protein: CASTTPGQGASQYF. The CDR3 region has the DNA TGTGCCAGTACCACACCGGGACAGGGGGCTTCGCAGTATTTT. V is TRBV19 and J is TRBJ2-3, with 12 nucleotides matching TRBD1. Germline-derived CDR1 and CDR2 are LNHDA and SQIVND (reference sequence). This CDR3 contains 14 residues. V lost 7 bases, J lost 10 bases, and 9 bases stayed unmatched.

The chain's CDR3 is CASSPGTAYYYGYTF. CDR3 in DNA: TGTGCCAGTAGTCCCGGGACAGCTTACTACTATGGCTACACCTTC. The chain carries TRBV19 and TRBJ1-2; 7 nucleotides match TRBD1. The CDR3 length is 15 residues. The germline gives CDR1 LNHDA, CDR2 SQIVND (reference sequence). V was pared by 5 bases and J by 3 bases, with 9 bases of the junction left unmatched.

The DNA of the CDR3 is TGCGCCAGCAGCCACGATTCACTCGGGACTCCCCCCGAGCAGTACTTC. Encoded protein: CASSHDSLGTPPEQYF. The chain couples TRBV4-1 to TRBJ2-7, with D perhaps matching TRBD2 (6 bases). Trimming cost V 3 bases and J 6 bases, with 21 bases left between them. The CDR3 covers 16 residues. Germline lookup yields CDR1 MGHRA and CDR2 YSYEKL.